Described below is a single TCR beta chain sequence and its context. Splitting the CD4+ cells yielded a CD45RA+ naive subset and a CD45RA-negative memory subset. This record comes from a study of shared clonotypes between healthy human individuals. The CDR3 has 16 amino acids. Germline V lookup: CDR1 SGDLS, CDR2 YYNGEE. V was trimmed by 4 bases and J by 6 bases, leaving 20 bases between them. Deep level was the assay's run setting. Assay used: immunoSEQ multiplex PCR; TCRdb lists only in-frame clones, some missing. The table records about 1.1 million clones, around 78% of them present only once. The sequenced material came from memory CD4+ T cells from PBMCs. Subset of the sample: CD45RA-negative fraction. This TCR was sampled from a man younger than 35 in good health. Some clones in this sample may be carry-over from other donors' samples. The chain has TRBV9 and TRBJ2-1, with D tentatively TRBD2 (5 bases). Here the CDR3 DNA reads TGTGCCAGCAGCTCCCCCCTAGCCCTCTCAGTCAATGAGCAGTTCTTC. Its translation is CASSSPLALSVNEQFF.